This T cell receptor (beta chain) is drawn from a study of cytomegalovirus exposure and HLA in healthy donors. Study-level background: Both the 120 or so validation repertoires and the 550 to 750 first-cohort repertoires used the same platform, as reported by a later analysis. Study results and caveats: The authors listed approximately 150 TCR beta chains as cytomegalovirus-associated.

The donors formed part of the roughly 120-subject validation cohort, distinct from the approximately 630-subject first cohort. Here immunoSEQ multiplex PCR was the method, and the copy in TCRdb shows in-frame clones only, minus some. The data contain 100,000 to 150,000 clones, roughly 91% of them singletons. The CDR3 is 14 amino acids. Trimming at V came to 5 bases and at J to 7 bases, leaving 10 bases not matched to a gene. The germline CDR1 and CDR2 sequences are SQVTM and ANQGSEA. This clone was detected only once. As yet, its antigen is unknown. The receptor comes from a young man in good health and CMV-seronegative. The genes are TRBV29-1 and TRBJ2-7; TRBD1 aligns across 11 bases. The sequencing input was PBMCs. CDR3 DNA: TGCAGCGTTCTATCCGGGACAGGGGGGTGGGAGCAGTACTTC. It encodes CSVLSGTGGWEQYF.